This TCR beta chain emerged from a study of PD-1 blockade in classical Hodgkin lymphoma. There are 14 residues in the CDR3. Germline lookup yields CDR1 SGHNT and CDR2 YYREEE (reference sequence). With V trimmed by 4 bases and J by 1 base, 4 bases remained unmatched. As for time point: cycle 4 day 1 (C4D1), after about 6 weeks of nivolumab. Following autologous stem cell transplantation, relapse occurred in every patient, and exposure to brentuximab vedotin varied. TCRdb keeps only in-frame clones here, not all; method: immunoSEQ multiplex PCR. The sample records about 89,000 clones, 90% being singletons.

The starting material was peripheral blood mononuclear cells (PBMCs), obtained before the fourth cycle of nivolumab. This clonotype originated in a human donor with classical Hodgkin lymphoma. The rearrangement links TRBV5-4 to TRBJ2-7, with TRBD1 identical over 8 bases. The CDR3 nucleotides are TGTGCCAGCAGCGGGGACAGGCGATCCTACGAGCAGTACTTC. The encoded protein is CASSGDRRSYEQYF.